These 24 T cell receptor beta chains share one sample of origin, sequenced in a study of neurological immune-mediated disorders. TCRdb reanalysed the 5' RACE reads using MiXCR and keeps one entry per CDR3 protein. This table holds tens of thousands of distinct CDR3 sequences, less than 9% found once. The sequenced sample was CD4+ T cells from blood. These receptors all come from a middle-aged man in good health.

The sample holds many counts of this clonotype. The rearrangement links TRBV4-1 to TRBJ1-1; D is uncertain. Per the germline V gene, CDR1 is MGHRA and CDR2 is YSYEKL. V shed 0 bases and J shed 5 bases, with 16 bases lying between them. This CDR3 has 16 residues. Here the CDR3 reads CASSQDPSRSWTEAFF. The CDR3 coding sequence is TGCGCCAGCAGCCAAGATCCTTCCCGCTCTTGGACTGAAGCTTTCTTT.

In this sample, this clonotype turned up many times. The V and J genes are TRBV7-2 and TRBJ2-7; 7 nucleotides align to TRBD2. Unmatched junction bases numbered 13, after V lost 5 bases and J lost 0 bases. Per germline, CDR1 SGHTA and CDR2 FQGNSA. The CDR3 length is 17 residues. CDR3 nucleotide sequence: TGTGCCAGCAGCGCCCTGGGGGGGAGAGCCAGCTCCTACGAGCAGTACTTC. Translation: CASSALGGRASSYEQYF.

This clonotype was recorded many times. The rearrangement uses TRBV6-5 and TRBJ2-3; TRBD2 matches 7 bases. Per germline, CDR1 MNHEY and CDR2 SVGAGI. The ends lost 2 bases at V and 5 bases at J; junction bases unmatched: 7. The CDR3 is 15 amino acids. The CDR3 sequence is CASSYDGRRGDTQYF. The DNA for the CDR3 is TGTGCCAGCAGTTACGACGGGAGGCGGGGAGATACGCAGTATTTT.

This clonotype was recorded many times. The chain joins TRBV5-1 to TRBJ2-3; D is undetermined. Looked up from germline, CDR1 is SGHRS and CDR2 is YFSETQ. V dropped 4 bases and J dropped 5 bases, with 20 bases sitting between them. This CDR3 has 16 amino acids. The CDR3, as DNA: TGCGCCAGCAGCATCCCGCTCGACCCATCCCGAGATACGCAGTATTTT. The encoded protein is CASSIPLDPSRDTQYF. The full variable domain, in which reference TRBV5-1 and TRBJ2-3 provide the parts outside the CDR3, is KAGVTQTPRYLIKTRGQQVTLSCSPISGHRSVSWYQQTPGQGLQFLFEYFSETQRNKGNFPGRFSGRQFSNSRSEMNVSTLELGDSALYLCASSIPLDPSRDTQYFGPGTRLTVL.

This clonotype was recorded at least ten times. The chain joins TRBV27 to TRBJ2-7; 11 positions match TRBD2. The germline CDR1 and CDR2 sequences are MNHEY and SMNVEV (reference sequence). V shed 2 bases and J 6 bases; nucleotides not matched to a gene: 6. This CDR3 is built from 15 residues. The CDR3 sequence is CASSLGLAGPSEQYF. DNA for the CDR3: TGTGCCAGCAGTTTAGGACTAGCGGGCCCCTCCGAGCAGTACTTC.

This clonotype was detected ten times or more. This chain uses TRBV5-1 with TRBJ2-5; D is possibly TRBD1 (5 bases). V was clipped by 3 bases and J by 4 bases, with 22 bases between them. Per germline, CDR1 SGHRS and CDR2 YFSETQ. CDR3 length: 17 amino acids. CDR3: CASSSLGFGSQGETQYF. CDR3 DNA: TGCGCCAGCAGCTCCCTCGGTTTTGGAAGCCAGGGAGAGACCCAGTACTTC.

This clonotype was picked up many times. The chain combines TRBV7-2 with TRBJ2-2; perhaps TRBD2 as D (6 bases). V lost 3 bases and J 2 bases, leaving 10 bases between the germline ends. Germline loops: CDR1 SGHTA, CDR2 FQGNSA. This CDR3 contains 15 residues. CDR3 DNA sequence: TGTGCCAGCAGCTTGGCGGGAACTAACACCGGGGAGCTGTTTTTT. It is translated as CASSLAGTNTGELFF.

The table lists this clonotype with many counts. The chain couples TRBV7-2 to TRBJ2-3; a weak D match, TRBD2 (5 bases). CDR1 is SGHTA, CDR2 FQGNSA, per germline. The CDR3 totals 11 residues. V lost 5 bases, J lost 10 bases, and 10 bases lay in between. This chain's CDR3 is CASSEGISQYF. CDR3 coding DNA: TGTGCCAGCAGCGAGGGTATATCGCAGTATTTT.

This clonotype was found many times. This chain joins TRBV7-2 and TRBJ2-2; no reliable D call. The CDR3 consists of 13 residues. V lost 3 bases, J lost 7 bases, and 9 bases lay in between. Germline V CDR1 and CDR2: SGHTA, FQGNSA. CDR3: CASSFTEVGELFF. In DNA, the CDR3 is TGTGCCAGCAGCTTCACAGAAGTCGGGGAGCTGTTTTTT.

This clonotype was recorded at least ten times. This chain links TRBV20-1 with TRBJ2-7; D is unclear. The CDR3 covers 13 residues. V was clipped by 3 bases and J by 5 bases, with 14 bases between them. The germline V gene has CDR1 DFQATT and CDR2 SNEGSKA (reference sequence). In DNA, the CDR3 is TGCAGTGCTAGCCTGACGCCTTTAAACGAGCAGTACTTC. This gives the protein CSASLTPLNEQYF.

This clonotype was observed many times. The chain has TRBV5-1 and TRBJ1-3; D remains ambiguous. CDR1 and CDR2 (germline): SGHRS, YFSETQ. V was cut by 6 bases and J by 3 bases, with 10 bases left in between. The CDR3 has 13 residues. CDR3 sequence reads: CASTRGDGNTIYF. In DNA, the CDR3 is TGCGCCAGCACCCGGGGAGATGGAAACACCATATATTTT.

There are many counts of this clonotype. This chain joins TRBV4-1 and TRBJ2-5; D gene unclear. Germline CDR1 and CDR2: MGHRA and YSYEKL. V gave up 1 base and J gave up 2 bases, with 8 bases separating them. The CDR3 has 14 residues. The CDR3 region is CASSQGSVQETQYF. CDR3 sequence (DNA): TGCGCCAGCAGCCAAGGATCCGTACAAGAGACCCAGTACTTC.

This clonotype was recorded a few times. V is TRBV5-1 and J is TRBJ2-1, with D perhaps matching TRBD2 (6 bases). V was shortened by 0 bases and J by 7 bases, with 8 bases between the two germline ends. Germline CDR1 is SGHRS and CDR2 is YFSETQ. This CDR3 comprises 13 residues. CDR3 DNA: TGCGCCAGCAGCTTGGCTCTAGCGAATGAGCAGTTCTTC. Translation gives CASSLALANEQFF.

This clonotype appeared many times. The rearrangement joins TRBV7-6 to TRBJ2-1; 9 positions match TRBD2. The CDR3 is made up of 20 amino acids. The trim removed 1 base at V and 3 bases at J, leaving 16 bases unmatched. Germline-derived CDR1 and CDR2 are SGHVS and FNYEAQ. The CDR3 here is CASSLVSGGRAGWGYNEQFF. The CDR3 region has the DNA TGTGCCAGCAGCTTAGTTAGTGGCGGGAGGGCCGGCTGGGGCTACAATGAGCAGTTCTTC.

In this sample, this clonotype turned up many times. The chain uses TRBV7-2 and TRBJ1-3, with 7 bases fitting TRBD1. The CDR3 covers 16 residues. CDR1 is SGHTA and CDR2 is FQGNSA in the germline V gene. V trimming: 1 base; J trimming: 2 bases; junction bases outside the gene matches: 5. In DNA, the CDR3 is TGTGCCAGCAGCTTAGTGGCAGGGGGGACTGGAAACACCATATATTTT. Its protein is CASSLVAGGTGNTIYF.

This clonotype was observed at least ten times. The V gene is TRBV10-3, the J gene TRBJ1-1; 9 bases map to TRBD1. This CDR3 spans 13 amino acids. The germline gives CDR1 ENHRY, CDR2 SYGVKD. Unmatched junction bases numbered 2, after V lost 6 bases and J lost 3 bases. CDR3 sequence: CAISRTGDTEAFF. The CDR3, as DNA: TGTGCCATCAGCCGGACAGGGGACACTGAAGCTTTCTTT.

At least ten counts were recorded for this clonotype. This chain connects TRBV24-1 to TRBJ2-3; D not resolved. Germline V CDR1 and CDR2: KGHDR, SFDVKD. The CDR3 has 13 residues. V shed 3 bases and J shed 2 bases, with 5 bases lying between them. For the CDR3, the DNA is TGTGCCACCAGTGATCCAAACACAGATACGCAGTATTTT. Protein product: CATSDPNTDTQYF.

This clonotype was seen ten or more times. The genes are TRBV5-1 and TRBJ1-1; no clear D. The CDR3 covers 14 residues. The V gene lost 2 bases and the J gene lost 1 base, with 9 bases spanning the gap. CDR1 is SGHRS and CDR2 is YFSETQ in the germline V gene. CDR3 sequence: CASSFLAGNTEAFF. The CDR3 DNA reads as TGCGCCAGCAGCTTCCTAGCAGGGAACACTGAAGCTTTCTTT.

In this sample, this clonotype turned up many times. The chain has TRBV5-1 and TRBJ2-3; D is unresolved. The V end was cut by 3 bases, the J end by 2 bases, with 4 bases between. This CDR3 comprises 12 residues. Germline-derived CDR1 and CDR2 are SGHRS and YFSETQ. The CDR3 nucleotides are TGCGCCAGCAGCTCGAACACAGATACGCAGTATTTT. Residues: CASSSNTDTQYF.

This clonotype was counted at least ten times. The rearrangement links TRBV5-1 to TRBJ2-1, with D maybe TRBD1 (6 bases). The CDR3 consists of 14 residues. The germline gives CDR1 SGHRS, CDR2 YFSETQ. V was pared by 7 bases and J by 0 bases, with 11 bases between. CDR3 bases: TGCGCCAGCTCTGGACAGAGCTCCTACAATGAGCAGTTCTTC. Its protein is CASSGQSSYNEQFF.

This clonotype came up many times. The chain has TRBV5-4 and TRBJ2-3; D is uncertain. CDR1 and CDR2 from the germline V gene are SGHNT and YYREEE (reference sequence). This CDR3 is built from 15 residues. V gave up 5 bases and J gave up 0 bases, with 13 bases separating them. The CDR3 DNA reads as TGTGCCAGCAGTTTAGGGCAATCTAGCACAGATACGCAGTATTTT. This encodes CASSLGQSSTDTQYF.

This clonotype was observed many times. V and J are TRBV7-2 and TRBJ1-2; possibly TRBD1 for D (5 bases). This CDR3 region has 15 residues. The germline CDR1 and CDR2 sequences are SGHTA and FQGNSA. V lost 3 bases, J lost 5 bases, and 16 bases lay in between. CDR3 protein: CASSFRGGGEYGYTF. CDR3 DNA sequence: TGTGCCAGCAGCTTCCGGGGGGGGGGAGAGTATGGCTACACCTTC.

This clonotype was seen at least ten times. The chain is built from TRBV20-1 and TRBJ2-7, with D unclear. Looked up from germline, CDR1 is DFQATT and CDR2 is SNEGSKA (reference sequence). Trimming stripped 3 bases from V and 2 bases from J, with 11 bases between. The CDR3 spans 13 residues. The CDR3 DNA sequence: TGCAGTGCTAGGGACCGGGCCACCTACGAGCAGTACTTC. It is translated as CSARDRATYEQYF.

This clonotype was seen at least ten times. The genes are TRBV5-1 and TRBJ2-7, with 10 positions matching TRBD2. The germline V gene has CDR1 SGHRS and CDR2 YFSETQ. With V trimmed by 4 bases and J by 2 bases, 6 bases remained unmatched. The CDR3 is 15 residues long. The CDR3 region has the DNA TGCGCCAGCAGCCCGAGGACTAGCGGTACCTACGAGCAGTACTTC. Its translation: CASSPRTSGTYEQYF.